One sample yielded the 29 T cell receptor beta chains listed below, sequenced in a study of cytomegalovirus exposure and HLA in healthy donors. Sequencing was performed with immunoSEQ multiplex PCR; in TCRdb, only in-frame clones are kept and a portion is missing. The sample lists about 130,000 clones, around 94% seen once, with 1% to 1.5% in the top ten. What was sequenced was PBMCs. The origin of the receptors is a woman aged 18-29 years in good health and CMV-seronegative.

This clone was counted once. The chain combines TRBV6-1 with TRBJ1-2; D is uncertain. The CDR3 runs to 11 residues. Trimming took off 10 bases at V and 8 bases at J, with 14 bases between the two ends. Germline V gives CDR1 MNHNS, CDR2 SASEGT. The CDR3 DNA reads TGTGCCACCTTCCTGAACCTAGGCTACACCTTC. Translating it yields CATFLNLGYTF.

This chain joins TRBV28 and TRBJ1-2; D is undetermined. The germline gives CDR1 MDHEN, CDR2 SYDVKM. The CDR3 totals 13 residues. Trimming took 6 bases from V and 8 from J, leaving 16 bases between them. The CDR3, as DNA: TGTGCCAGCAGGGAGACCGGGTCGGGGGGCTACACCTTC. The encoded protein is CASRETGSGGYTF.

The chain uses TRBV30 and TRBJ1-4, with 9 bases lining up with TRBD1. The CDR3 runs to 15 residues. The V segment lost 2 bases and the J segment 7 bases; nucleotides outside the gene matches: 8. CDR1 is GTSNPN and CDR2 is SVGIG in the germline V gene (reference sequence). The CDR3, as DNA: TGTGCCTGGAGTCCGGACAGGGGTTATGGTGAAAAACTGTTTTTT. Protein product: CAWSPDRGYGEKLFF.

The chain links TRBV4-1 to TRBJ1-1; TRBD1 is a possible D gene (6 bases). This CDR3 is 12 amino acids long. Looked up from germline, CDR1 is MGHRA and CDR2 is YSYEKL. Trimming shortened V by 1 base and J by 11 bases, and 11 bases separated the two germline ends. The CDR3 protein is CASSQAGGQAFF. The CDR3 bases are TGCGCCAGCAGCCAAGCGGGGGGGCAGGCTTTCTTT.

The chain joins TRBV9 to TRBJ1-5; D is ambiguous. The CDR3 totals 13 residues. Trimming cost V 0 bases and J 7 bases, with 8 bases left between them. Germline V gene sequence: CDR1 SGDLS, CDR2 YYNGEE. The CDR3 is CASSVVPGQPQHF. CDR3 nucleotides: TGTGCCAGCAGCGTAGTCCCCGGGCAGCCCCAGCATTTT. The variable domain in full, completed from reference TRBV9 and TRBJ1-5, reads DSGVTQTPKHLITATGQRVTLRCSPRSGDLSVYWYQQSLDQGLQFLIQYYNGEERAKGNILERFSAQQFPDLHSELNLSSLELGDSALYFCASSVVPGQPQHFGDGTRLSIL.

This rearrangement joins TRBV19 to TRBJ2-1, with TRBD2 matching 9 bases. Germline V gene sequence: CDR1 LNHDA, CDR2 SQIVND (reference sequence). This CDR3 is 17 amino acids long. J lost 1 base, V lost 6 bases, and 10 bases had no gene match. CDR3 region: CASSLDSGGISYNEQFF. CDR3 coding DNA: TGTGCCAGTAGCCTAGACAGCGGGGGGATATCCTACAATGAGCAGTTCTTC.

This chain joins TRBV1 and TRBJ2-1; TRBD2 is taken as the D call from the table, unchecked against the DNA. TRBV1 is described as a pseudogene. The CDR3 covers 19 residues. CDR3 amino acids: CTSSFENGAGGRFGVGQFF. The CDR3 DNA is TGCACCAGCAGCTTCGAGAATGGAGCGGGGGGCCGGTTTGGGGTGGGTCAATTCTTC.

This clone was observed a single time. The chain couples TRBV7-9 to TRBJ2-1, with 9 bases matching TRBD1. Unmatched junction bases numbered 9, after V lost 0 bases and J lost 12 bases. The CDR3 loop spans 15 amino acids. Per germline, CDR1 SEHNR and CDR2 FQNEAQ (reference sequence). The CDR3 DNA reads as TGTGCCAGCAGCTTAGCCGGGACAGGGAGGCGGATGCAGTTCTTC. Its translation: CASSLAGTGRRMQFF.

The chain couples TRBV19 to TRBJ2-2, with 9 bases identical to TRBD1. With V trimmed by 5 bases and J by 6 bases, 4 bases remained unmatched. The CDR3 has 14 residues. The V gene's germline CDR1 is LNHDA and CDR2 SQIVND (reference sequence). The CDR3 loop reads CASSFRQGAGELFF. CDR3 in DNA: TGTGCCAGTAGTTTCCGACAGGGGGCCGGGGAGCTGTTTTTT.

The chain carries TRBV9 and TRBJ2-2, with 8 bases identical to TRBD2. CDR3 length equals 17 residues. V dropped 4 bases and J dropped 0; count of bases not matched to a gene: 8. Germline V gives CDR1 SGDLS, CDR2 YYNGEE. The CDR3 DNA reads as TGTGCCAGCAGCACCCCGGGGGGGGCTCCGAACACCGGGGAGCTGTTTTTT. It yields the protein CASSTPGGAPNTGELFF.

The rearrangement links TRBV7-9 to TRBJ2-7; 13 nucleotides match TRBD2. V lost 4 bases to trimming and J lost 2 bases; unmatched junction nucleotides: 14. The CDR3 covers 19 residues. Per the germline V gene, CDR1 is SEHNR and CDR2 is FQNEAQ (reference sequence). The CDR3 DNA follows: TGTGCCAGCAGCTCGACCAACCCCGGGACTAGCGGGATTACCTACGAGCAGTACTTC. The encoded protein is CASSSTNPGTSGITYEQYF.

This clone was picked up one time. The chain carries TRBV18 and TRBJ1-5; the D is unclear. In germline, CDR1 is KGHSH, CDR2 LQKENI. The V gene lost 2 bases and the J gene lost 5 bases, with 10 bases spanning the gap. This CDR3 has 14 residues. In DNA, the CDR3 is TGTGCCAGCTCACCAACCGGGGAGCATCAGCCCCAGCATTTT. It is translated as CASSPTGEHQPQHF. Using reference TRBV18 and TRBJ1-5 for the parts outside the CDR3, the full variable domain is NAGVMQNPRHLVRRRGQEARLRCSPMKGHSHVYWYRQLPEEGLKFMVYLQKENIIDESGMPKERFSAEFPKEGPSILRIQQVVRGDSAAYFCASSPTGEHQPQHFGDGTRLSIL.

CDR3: CASSDPGQGSTEAFF. The CDR3 DNA reads TGTGCCAGCAGTGACCCGGGACAGGGAAGCACTGAAGCTTTCTTT. The V call is TRBV25-1, the J call TRBJ1-1, with 9 bases lining up with TRBD1. The length of the CDR3 is 15 residues. Germline assignment: CDR1 MGHDK and CDR2 SYGVNS. V lost 3 bases, J lost 4 bases, and 6 bases stayed unmatched.

The gene calls are TRBV9 and TRBJ1-4; TRBD1 is a possible D gene (6 bases). In germline, CDR1 is SGDLS, CDR2 YYNGEE. With 3 bases removed from V and 3 bases from J, the gap between germline ends came to 12 bases. The CDR3 covers 15 residues. DNA of the CDR3: TGTGCCAGCAGCGCTGGACAGAAAGCTAATGAAAAACTGTTTTTT. Translated, it gives CASSAGQKANEKLFF.

This sequence joins TRBV7-2 and TRBJ1-6; D unresolved. CDR3 length equals 14 residues. Germline V gives CDR1 SGHTA, CDR2 FQGNSA. Trimming cost V 5 bases and J 9 bases, with 14 bases left between them. CDR3 sequence (DNA): TGTGCCAGCAGCAAGGAGGGATTGAGTTCACCCCTCCACTTT. Translated, it gives CASSKEGLSSPLHF.

The chain employs TRBV27 and TRBJ1-4, with TRBD1 matching 7 bases. The germline V gene encodes CDR1 MNHEY and CDR2 SMNVEV (reference sequence). The CDR3 has 17 residues. V lost 2 bases, J lost 3 bases, and 9 bases stayed unmatched. The CDR3 spells CASSLRQGEVANEKLFF. The CDR3 DNA follows: TGTGCCAGCAGTTTAAGACAGGGTGAAGTAGCTAATGAAAAACTGTTTTTT.

V and J are TRBV11-2 and TRBJ2-1; 8 nucleotides align to TRBD2. Per germline, CDR1 SGHAT and CDR2 FQNNGV. J gave up 4 bases and V 1 base, and 3 bases lay outside the gene matches. The CDR3 spans 15 residues. CDR3 loop: CASSLGVAGYNEQFF. The DNA for the CDR3 is TGTGCCAGCAGCTTAGGGGTAGCGGGGTACAATGAGCAGTTCTTC.

The V gene is TRBV2, the J gene TRBJ2-5, with a weak D call TRBD2 (5 bases). Per the germline V gene, CDR1 is SNHLY and CDR2 is FYNNEI. The CDR3 has 14 residues. V was pared by 5 bases and J by 4 bases, with 14 bases between. In nucleotides, the CDR3 is TGTGCCAGCAGTCCTCGCCGGGGTGGAGAGACCCAGTACTTC. This translates into CASSPRRGGETQYF.

V is TRBV5-1 and J is TRBJ2-1, with D possibly being TRBD2 (6 bases). The CDR3 has 16 amino acids. The V and J ends lost 0 bases and 8 bases respectively, with 18 bases between them. CDR1 is SGHRS and CDR2 is YFSETQ in the germline V gene. The CDR3 is CASSLGGGPLGYEQFF. Here the CDR3 DNA reads TGCGCCAGCAGCTTGGGGGGAGGACCCCTGGGCTATGAGCAGTTCTTC.

The rearrangement links TRBV5-1 to TRBJ2-1, with TRBD2 matching over 7 bases. CDR3 length: 13 amino acids. The germline gives CDR1 SGHRS, CDR2 YFSETQ. V gave up 4 bases and J gave up 8 bases; unmatched junction bases: 6. The CDR3 bases are TGCGCCAGCAGCAATGCGGGGGAACATGAGCAGTTCTTC. As protein: CASSNAGEHEQFF.

The chain employs TRBV6-5 and TRBJ1-2; possibly TRBD1 for D (6 bases). The germline V gene encodes CDR1 MNHEY and CDR2 SVGAGI. V dropped 0 bases and J dropped 6 bases, with 14 bases sitting between them. The CDR3 contains 15 residues. CDR3 coding DNA: TGTGCCAGCAGTTACTCAGTACAGGGAAGAGATGGCTACACCTTC. Protein sequence: CASSYSVQGRDGYTF.

The V and J genes are TRBV11-2 and TRBJ1-5; 9 nucleotides match TRBD1. V shed 5 bases, J shed 4 bases, and the junction held 6 bases outside the gene matches. The CDR3 length is 15 residues. In germline, CDR1 is SGHAT, CDR2 FQNNGV. CDR3: CASSPGTGPNQPQHF. CDR3 bases: TGTGCCAGCAGCCCCGGGACAGGGCCTAATCAGCCCCAGCATTTT.

V usage is TRBV11-2 and J usage is TRBJ2-5; unclear D gene. The V end lost 0 bases, the J end lost 5 bases, and 4 bases lay between the germline ends. Germline V gives CDR1 SGHAT, CDR2 FQNNGV. The CDR3 is made up of 12 amino acids. DNA for the CDR3: TGTGCCAGCAGCTTAGATCGGGAGACCCAGTACTTC. Amino acid sequence: CASSLDRETQYF. The complete variable domain, with remaining parts taken from reference TRBV11-2 and TRBJ2-5, reads EAGVAQSPRYKIIEKRQSVAFWCNPISGHATLYWYQQILGQGPKLLIQFQNNGVVDDSQLPKDRFSAERLKGVDSTLKIQPAKLEDSAVYLCASSLDRETQYFGPGTRLLVL.

The V and J genes are TRBV11-2 and TRBJ2-1; 9 bases agree with TRBD2. The germline CDR1 and CDR2 sequences are SGHAT and FQNNGV. CDR3 size: 15 residues. V was clipped by 1 base and J by 4 bases; unmatched bases: 2. Written as DNA, the CDR3 is TGTGCCAGCAGCTTAGGGACTAGCGTATACAATGAGCAGTTCTTC. The encoded protein is CASSLGTSVYNEQFF. Together with reference TRBV11-2 and TRBJ2-1, the CDR3 gives the full variable domain: EAGVAQSPRYKIIEKRQSVAFWCNPISGHATLYWYQQILGQGPKLLIQFQNNGVVDDSQLPKDRFSAERLKGVDSTLKIQPAKLEDSAVYLCASSLGTSVYNEQFFGPGTRLTVL.

This chain uses TRBV10-1 with TRBJ2-3; a weak D match, TRBD2 (6 bases). Germline CDR1 WNHNN, CDR2 SYGVQD (reference sequence). The CDR3 consists of 15 residues. V lost 0 bases to trimming and J lost 7 bases, with 14 bases between them. The CDR3 region is CASSESGREPNTQYF. The CDR3, as DNA: TGCGCCAGCAGTGAGTCCGGGCGGGAACCTAATACGCAGTATTTT.

This clone was found a few times. The V call is TRBV7-9, the J call TRBJ2-2, with a weak D call TRBD2 (5 bases). With 11 bases removed from V and 6 bases from J, the gap between germline ends came to 16 bases. CDR1 and CDR2 (germline): SEHNR, FQNEAQ (reference sequence). CDR3 length: 13 residues. CDR3 residues: CAWETTLSGELFF. The CDR3 DNA sequence: TGTGCCTGGGAGACCACCCTGTCCGGGGAGCTGTTTTTT. The whole variable domain, remainder taken from reference TRBV7-9 and TRBJ2-2, is DTGVSQNPRHKITKRGQNVTFRCDPISEHNRLYWYRQTLGQGPEFLTYFQNEAQLEKSRLLSDRFSAERPKGSFSTLEIQRTEQGDSAMYLCAWETTLSGELFFGEGSRLTVL.

This clone has just one count. The rearrangement uses TRBV11-2 and TRBJ2-7; possible D gene TRBD2, 5 bases. The CDR3 extends over 12 amino acids. The ends were cut back, 0 bases at V and 10 bases at J, with 10 bases in the middle. Germline CDR1 reads SGHAT; CDR2 reads FQNNGV. The CDR3 protein is CASSLDTRPQYF. The CDR3 region has the DNA TGTGCCAGCAGCTTAGATACTAGACCTCAGTACTTC.

This chain joins TRBV27 and TRBJ2-7, with D maybe TRBD1 (7 bases). The CDR3 is made up of 12 amino acids. Germline lookup yields CDR1 MNHEY and CDR2 SMNVEV (reference sequence). V gave up 5 bases and J gave up 7 bases, with 12 bases separating them. The CDR3 reads CASSMTGREQYF. Here the CDR3 DNA reads TGTGCCAGCAGTATGACAGGGAGGGAGCAGTACTTC.

The chain employs TRBV11-2 and TRBJ1-1; 10 bases match TRBD1. V lost 5 bases and J lost 11; bases outside the gene matches: 5. In germline, CDR1 is SGHAT, CDR2 FQNNGV. This CDR3 region has 12 residues. For the CDR3, the DNA is TGTGCCAGCAGCCGACAGGGGGCGGAGGCTTTCTTT. This encodes CASSRQGAEAFF.